This T cell receptor beta chain came from a study of cytomegalovirus exposure and HLA in healthy donors. CDR3 length: 15 residues. With V trimmed by 9 bases and J by 0 bases, 5 bases remained unmatched. From germline, CDR1 is SGHNT and CDR2 YYREEE (reference sequence). In regard to this clone: Antigen unknown.

With 60 Vbeta and 13 Jbeta primers, the PCR was carried out. Using immunoSEQ multiplex PCR, the repertoire was profiled, and TCRdb retains in-frame clones only, with some absent. Counted here are about 210,000 clones, around 80% occurring once; the ten biggest clones make up about 3%. The study's findings and limits: Whilst most TCR sequences proved rare, a subset of public TCRs occurred across many donors. In vitro checks showed that a few CMV-associated chains really do target CMV antigens. CMV serostatus was the sole immune exposure information available. A later analysis reported that several of the most significant clusters appeared to be linked to common viral pathogens, among them Epstein-Barr virus.

The rearrangement uses TRBV5-4 and TRBJ2-6; 8 bases align to TRBD1. The source material was PBMCs. This TCR was recovered from a man aged 30 to 45 in good health and CMV-seronegative. CDR3 in amino acids: CAIRDRSSGANVLTF. DNA for the CDR3: TGTGCCATCCGGGACAGGAGCTCTGGGGCCAACGTCCTGACTTTC. Variable domain in full (rest from reference TRBV5-4 and TRBJ2-6): ETGVTQSPTHLIKTRGQQVTLRCSSQSGHNTVSWYQQALGQGPQFIFQYYREEENGRGNFPPRFSGLQFPNYSSELNVNALELDDSALYLCAIRDRSSGANVLTFGAGSRLTVL.